The clone carrying this TCR beta chain appeared a few times. As yet, its antigen is unknown. The entry originates in a study of cytomegalovirus exposure and HLA in healthy donors. Overall study results and limits: Trimming of TCR beta V- and J-genes showed a link, identified in a later analysis, to a missense DCLRE1C variant.

Germline V gene sequence: CDR1 SGDLS, CDR2 YYNGEE. CDR3 length: 13 amino acids. V shed 5 bases and J shed 6 bases, with 12 bases lying between them. 60 Vbeta and 13 Jbeta primers were used in PCR. Generated by immunoSEQ multiplex PCR, the TCRdb table keeps only in-frame clones and is missing some. The table has some 250,000 clones, around 76% seen once. The V gene is TRBV9, the J gene TRBJ1-5, with a possible D match to TRBD1 (6 bases). The receptor was isolated from a middle-aged woman in good health and CMV-seropositive. Specimen: PBMCs. The chain's CDR3 is CASSQTGGQPQHF. In nucleotides, the CDR3 is TGTGCCAGCAGTCAGACAGGAGGTCAGCCCCAGCATTTT.